This T cell receptor (beta chain) was recorded in a study of blood T cell repertoires in COVID-19. Looking at the study overall: COVID-19 samples from acute and convalescent phases originated in the United States, Italy and Spain. T cells, B-cell-depleted T cells, or PBMCs supplied cDNA or gDNA.

Original handling: The assay estimated nucleated cells by amplifying reference gene primers. TCRdb keeps only in-frame clones here, not all; method: immunoSEQ multiplex PCR. From that table come the V and J calls and clone size; the DNA was used to work out D and trimming. The sample has about 340,000 clones, around 82% seen once; the top ten hold 2.5% to 3.5%. This CDR3 region has 16 residues. Unmatched junction bases numbered 10, after V lost 4 bases and J lost 6 bases. CDR1 and CDR2 from the germline V gene are LGHNA and YNFKEQ. Sequenced sample: peripheral blood. The sequence was collected from a man aged 25 to 45 with active or convalescent COVID-19. The chain carries TRBV4-2 and TRBJ2-2, with 8 bases fitting TRBD1. The CDR3 reads CASSPRQGTGSGELFF. CDR3 DNA: TGTGCCAGCAGCCCGAGACAGGGGACAGGTTCCGGGGAGCTGTTTTTT.